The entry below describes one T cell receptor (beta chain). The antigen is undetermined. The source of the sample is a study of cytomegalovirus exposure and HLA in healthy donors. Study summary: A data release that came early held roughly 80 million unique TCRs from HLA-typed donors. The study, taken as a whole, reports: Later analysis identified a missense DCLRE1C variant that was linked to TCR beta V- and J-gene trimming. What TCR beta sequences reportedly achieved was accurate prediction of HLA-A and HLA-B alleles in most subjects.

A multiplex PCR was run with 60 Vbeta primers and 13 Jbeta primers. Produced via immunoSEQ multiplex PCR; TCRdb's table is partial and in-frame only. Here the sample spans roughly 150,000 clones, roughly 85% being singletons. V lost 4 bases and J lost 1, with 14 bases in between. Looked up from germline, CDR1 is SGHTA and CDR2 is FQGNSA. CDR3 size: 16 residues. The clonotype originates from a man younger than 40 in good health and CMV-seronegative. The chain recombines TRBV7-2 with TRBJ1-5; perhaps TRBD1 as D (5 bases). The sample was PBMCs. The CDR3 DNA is TGTGCCAGCAGCTACGCGGGGGGAGGGAGCAATCAGCCCCAGCATTTT. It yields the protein CASSYAGGGSNQPQHF. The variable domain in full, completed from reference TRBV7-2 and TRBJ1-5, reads GAGVSQSPSNKVTEKGKDVELRCDPISGHTALYWYRQSLGQGLEFLIYFQGNSAPDKSGLPSDRFSAERTGGSVSTLTIQRTQQEDSAVYLCASSYAGGGSNQPQHFGDGTRLSIL.